These T cell receptor beta chains were read from a single sample in a study of cytomegalovirus exposure and HLA in healthy donors. Profiled with immunoSEQ multiplex PCR; TCRdb holds only in-frame clones, not every one. The sample holds about 130,000 clones, approximately 80% seen once. Sequencing was carried out using PBMCs. The source of these receptors is a man aged 30-40 years in good health and CMV-seropositive. CDR3s include the opening cysteine and the closing phenylalanine or tryptophan. A D gene is named only where the DNA matches it firmly. The size entry is marked missing in some rows and otherwise reads once, few, many or a size class.

v_gene	d_gene	abundance	j_gene	CDR3nt	CDR3aa
TRBV7-3	NA	NA	TRBJ2-2	TGTGCCAGCAGCTTAAGTGTGGCCACCGGGGAGCTGTTTTTT	CASSLSVATGELFF
TRBV6-6	NA	NA	TRBJ1-5	TGTGCCAGCAGTTACTCGGGGGCAGAAGATCAGCCCCAGCATTTT	CASSYSGAEDQPQHF
TRBV7-6	NA	NA	TRBJ2-3	TGTGCCAGCGGGGCGGGAAGGACAGATACGCAGTATTTT	CASGAGRTDTQYF
TRBV19	TRBD2	NA	TRBJ2-7	TGTGCCAGTAGTCCAGACTACGGGACTAGTAGGGACGAGCAGTACTTC	CASSPDYGTSRDEQYF
TRBV5-1	NA	NA	TRBJ2-7	TGCGCCAGCAGGGGGGCAGGGCGGTACGAGCAGTACTTC	CASRGAGRYEQYF
TRBV11-3	NA	NA	TRBJ2-7	TGTGCCAGCAAAGCGGAGGGGGCGAGTGAGCAGTACTTC	CASKAEGASEQYF
TRBV27	NA	NA	TRBJ1-2	TGTGCCAGCAGTGCGGACAGAACCACACTCTATGGCTACACCTTC	CASSADRTTLYGYTF
TRBV6-5	NA	NA	TRBJ1-5	TGTGCCAGCAGTCGGGGTAGCAATCAGCCCCAGCATTTT	CASSRGSNQPQHF
TRBV18	TRBD2	once	TRBJ2-7	TGTGCCAGCTCACCAAATAGCGGGGTGAGAGGTTCTGGGTCCTACGAGCAGTACTTC	CASSPNSGVRGSGSYEQYF
TRBV29-1	NA	NA	TRBJ2-7	TGCAGCGTTGGGGGAGCAGGGGTCTACTCCTACGAGCAGTACTTC	CSVGGAGVYSYEQYF
TRBV5-1	NA	NA	TRBJ2-1	TGCGCCAGCAGCTTGGATGCTAGCGCCTCCTACAATGAGCAGTTCTTC	CASSLDASASYNEQFF
TRBV5-1	TRBD1	NA	TRBJ1-4	TGCGCCAGCAGCTTGGGGGGACAGTACGAAAAACTGTTTTTT	CASSLGGQYEKLFF
TRBV27	NA	NA	TRBJ2-7	TGTGCCAGCAGTTTAGCGCCTCTTAGGACTACTACCACCTACGAGCAGTACTTC	CASSLAPLRTTTTYEQYF
TRBV15	TRBD2	once	TRBJ2-1	TGTGCCACCAGCAGAGATCGCGCTAGCGGGAGGACGGGCAATGAGCAGTTCTTC	CATSRDRASGRTGNEQFF
TRBV5-4	TRBD2	NA	TRBJ2-3	TGTGCCAGCAGCCTGAGCGGGAGCGGCACAGATACGCAGTATTTT	CASSLSGSGTDTQYF
TRBV28	TRBD1	NA	TRBJ1-5	TGTGCCAGCAGTGGGGACAGGTATCAGCCCCAGCATTTT	CASSGDRYQPQHF
TRBV21-1	NA	NA	TRBJ2-1	TGTGCCAGCAGCATGCGGCTCCTCCTGGTGCCCGACAATGAGCAGTTCTTC	CASSMRLLLVPDNEQFF
TRBV5-4	TRBD2	NA	TRBJ2-7	TGTGCCAGCAGCCCTGGGACTAGCGGGAACCCCTACGAGCAGTACTTC	CASSPGTSGNPYEQYF
TRBV5-6	TRBD1	NA	TRBJ1-2	TGTGCCAGCAGCGCTACGACAGGGGAACGGTATGGCTACACCTTC	CASSATTGERYGYTF
TRBV7-9	NA	NA	TRBJ2-3	TGTGCCAGCAGCTCCCTACCGACAGGTGACACAGATACGCAGTATTTT	CASSSLPTGDTDTQYF
TRBV5-1	NA	NA	TRBJ1-1	TGCGCCAGCAGCAAGGAGGGTACTGAAGCTTTCTTT	CASSKEGTEAFF
TRBV7-9	NA	NA	TRBJ2-1	TGTGCCAGCAGCTTAGTGGGGGGTATGTACAATGAGCAGTTCTTC	CASSLVGGMYNEQFF
TRBV5-1	TRBD1	few	TRBJ2-7	TGCGCCAGCAGCACCAGGACAGGGGGGACCTACGAGCAGTACTTC	CASSTRTGGTYEQYF
TRBV11-2	NA	NA	TRBJ2-1	TGTGCCAGCAGCTTATCGGTACTAGCTCGCAATGAGCAGTTCTTC	CASSLSVLARNEQFF
TRBV6-6	TRBD1	NA	TRBJ2-6	TGTGCCAGCTCCCAAACAGGGGAAGGGGCCAACGTCCTGACTTTC	CASSQTGEGANVLTF
TRBV5-1	TRBD2	NA	TRBJ2-2	TGCGCCAGCAGCCGTGGGACTAGCGGGAGAGTCGCCGGGGAGCTGTTTTTT	CASSRGTSGRVAGELFF